This T cell receptor (beta chain) was captured in a study of T cell responses to AZD1222 COVID-19 vaccine. Study-wide findings and caveats: Unmutated regions of variants are reportedly targeted by nearly half of spike-specific TCRs. The CD4 TCRs associated with vaccination extended across spike and predominated at 160-218 and 743-854. Clonal diversity was possibly underestimated, and white British individuals and females predominated among donors. Among those given AZD1222, only five or six were seropositive at baseline.

A note on this clone: Its antigen is unidentified.

The CDR3 has 17 residues. Germline assignment: CDR1 WSHSY and CDR2 SAAADI. The V gene end was trimmed by 5 bases and the J gene end by 2 bases; junction bases not matched to a gene: 11. Method: immunoSEQ multiplex PCR; TCRdb's copy keeps in-frame clones and lacks some. The repertoire holds 90,000 to 130,000 clones, with around 82% as singletons. This clonotype was obtained from an adult in good health. Sequences were derived from peripheral blood, sampled on day 0 of AZD1222 vaccination. The rearrangement uses TRBV10-2 and TRBJ1-2, with TRBD1 matching over 10 bases. CDR3 DNA: TGCGCCAGCAGTTCCATTCATATGACAGGGGGCAACTATGGCTACACCTTC. This encodes CASSSIHMTGGNYGYTF.